What follows are 19 T cell receptor beta chains derived from one specimen sequenced in a study of T cell therapy after organ transplantation. These receptors lack a known antigen. Clones were read by immunoSEQ multiplex PCR, and TCRdb kept only the in-frame ones, dropping some. The sample holds 44,000 or so clones, about 95% seen once. Specimen: CD8+ T cells from blood, collected before autologous CMV-specific T cell therapy. All receptors come from a human patient who had received a solid organ transplant and had CMV disease.

The chain is built from TRBV7-9 and TRBJ1-2; weak D call: TRBD1 (5 bases). CDR1 is SEHNR, CDR2 FQNEAQ, per germline (reference sequence). This CDR3 is 16 amino acids long. V was trimmed by 2 bases and J by 2 bases, leaving 15 bases between them. In DNA, the CDR3 is TGTGCCAGCAGCTTATTGGAGGGGTCGCCGAACTATGGCTACACCTTC. It is translated as CASSLLEGSPNYGYTF.

The chain carries TRBV11-2 and TRBJ2-1; maybe TRBD2 (6 bases). The germline V and J ends were trimmed by 4 bases and 6 bases, with 25 bases remaining between them. Per the germline V gene, CDR1 is SGHAT and CDR2 is FQNNGV. The CDR3 has 18 amino acids. The CDR3 here is CASSSKSGGLAWVNEQFF. DNA of the CDR3: TGTGCCAGCAGCTCCAAGTCGGGTGGGCTAGCGTGGGTCAATGAGCAGTTCTTC. Combining the CDR3 with reference TRBV11-2 and TRBJ2-1 gives the whole variable domain EAGVAQSPRYKIIEKRQSVAFWCNPISGHATLYWYQQILGQGPKLLIQFQNNGVVDDSQLPKDRFSAERLKGVDSTLKIQPAKLEDSAVYLCASSSKSGGLAWVNEQFFGPGTRLTVL.

The rearrangement joins TRBV7-9 to TRBJ2-1; 7 bases are shared with TRBD2. The germline gives CDR1 SEHNR, CDR2 FQNEAQ (reference sequence). CDR3 length: 18 amino acids. The V segment lost 4 bases and the J segment 2 bases; nucleotides outside the gene matches: 14. For the CDR3, the DNA is TGTGCCAGCAGCTCCACCGCCCCTACTAGCGATACCTACAATGAGCAGTTCTTC. It encodes CASSSTAPTSDTYNEQFF. The full variable domain, completed using reference TRBV7-9 and TRBJ2-1, is DTGVSQNPRHKITKRGQNVTFRCDPISEHNRLYWYRQTLGQGPEFLTYFQNEAQLEKSRLLSDRFSAERPKGSFSTLEIQRTEQGDSAMYLCASSSTAPTSDTYNEQFFGPGTRLTVL.

The V gene is TRBV5-4, the J gene TRBJ1-3; D remains unclear. Germline lookup yields CDR1 SGHNT and CDR2 YYREEE (reference sequence). CDR3 length: 14 residues. Trimming took off 1 base at V and 6 bases at J, with 11 bases between the two ends. The CDR3 region is CASSLWTGENTIYF. CDR3 nucleotide sequence: TGTGCCAGCAGCTTGTGGACTGGGGAAAACACCATATATTTT. Drawing the rest from reference TRBV5-4 and TRBJ1-3, the complete variable domain is ETGVTQSPTHLIKTRGQQVTLRCSSQSGHNTVSWYQQALGQGPQFIFQYYREEENGRGNFPPRFSGLQFPNYSSELNVNALELDDSALYLCASSLWTGENTIYFGEGSWLTVV.

V is TRBV11-2 and J is TRBJ2-5, with D unresolved. V lost 7 bases and J lost 0, with 9 bases in between. The CDR3 extends over 13 amino acids. The germline CDR1 and CDR2 sequences are SGHAT and FQNNGV. The CDR3 protein is CASTPWNQETQYF. The CDR3, as DNA: TGTGCCAGCACCCCTTGGAACCAAGAGACCCAGTACTTC.

The CDR3 region is CASSLGTGVSNTEAFF. CDR3 nucleotide sequence: TGTGCCAGCAGCTTGGGGACAGGGGTTTCGAACACTGAAGCTTTCTTT. The chain employs TRBV5-4 and TRBJ1-1, with TRBD1 identical over 9 bases. The CDR3 is made up of 16 amino acids. The germline CDR1 and CDR2 sequences are SGHNT and YYREEE (reference sequence). Trimming cost V 0 bases and J 1 base; bases outside gene matches: 4.

This rearrangement joins TRBV4-1 to TRBJ2-3, with D possibly being TRBD2 (7 bases). Germline V CDR1 and CDR2: MGHRA, YSYEKL. The CDR3 loop spans 16 amino acids. The V and J ends lost 1 base and 2 bases respectively, with 13 bases between them. The CDR3 here is CASSQGHGGPTDTQYF. The CDR3 coding sequence is TGCGCCAGCAGCCAAGGACACGGGGGGCCCACAGATACGCAGTATTTT.

As for this clone: A junction boundary mismatches the germline segment, possibly from a read error. The chain couples TRBV5-8 to TRBJ1-3; maybe TRBD1 (5 bases). The CDR3 is 13 residues long. Per the germline V gene, CDR1 is SGHTS and CDR2 is YDEGEE. CDR3 sequence (DNA): TGTGCCAGCAGTTTGGCTGGGGGAGACACCATATATTTT. Amino acids: CASSLAGGDTIYF.

The rearrangement uses TRBV25-1 and TRBJ2-1; no reliable D call. The V gene lost 4 bases and the J gene lost 8 bases, with 9 bases spanning the gap. The CDR3 consists of 12 residues. Germline lookup yields CDR1 MGHDK and CDR2 SYGVNS. Here the CDR3 DNA reads TGTGCCAGCAGTGGCCCTTTAGATGAGCAGTTCTTC. Protein: CASSGPLDEQFF.

The chain couples TRBV10-2 to TRBJ2-3; no clear D gene. The CDR3 has 14 residues. V was cut by 4 bases and J by 5 bases, with 13 bases left in between. Germline V gene sequence: CDR1 WSHSY, CDR2 SAAADI. CDR3 coding DNA: TGCGCCAGCAGTGGGGCACTCTATCGAGATACGCAGTATTTT. Its translation is CASSGALYRDTQYF.

V gene TRBV19 combines with J gene TRBJ2-3; 10 bases map to TRBD1. Trimming removed 5 bases from V and 3 bases from J; junction bases left unmatched: 8. The CDR3 covers 16 residues. Germline V gives CDR1 LNHDA, CDR2 SQIVND (reference sequence). The CDR3 DNA sequence: TGTGCCAGTAGTCCACTTCCGGGACAGGGGACAGATACGCAGTATTTT. Protein: CASSPLPGQGTDTQYF.

The chain has TRBV6-1 and TRBJ1-2; D is uncertain. Germline CDR1 is MNHNS and CDR2 is SASEGT. The CDR3 has 12 amino acids. Deletions cut 7 bases from V and 7 bases from J, with 13 bases between. The CDR3 nucleotides read TGTGCCAGCAATCAAGGGAGAGGTGGCTACACCTTC. It translates to CASNQGRGGYTF.

The chain links TRBV4-3 to TRBJ1-1, with 7 nucleotides matching TRBD1. This CDR3 spans 18 amino acids. Trimming took 3 bases from V and 0 from J; bases not matched to a gene: 13. Germline V gene lookup returns CDR1 LGHNA and CDR2 YSLEER. CDR3 DNA sequence: TGCGCCAGCAGCCACCAGGGGACAGAAAACTTTATGAACACTGAAGCTTTCTTT. It yields the protein CASSHQGTENFMNTEAFF.

The rearrangement joins TRBV7-9 to TRBJ2-1; D unresolved. From germline, CDR1 is SEHNR and CDR2 FQNEAQ (reference sequence). The ends were cut back, 4 bases at V and 8 bases at J, with 9 bases in the middle. The CDR3 loop spans 12 amino acids. CDR3 in amino acids: CASSSPGDEQFF. The CDR3 DNA reads TGTGCCAGCAGCTCCCCAGGCGATGAGCAGTTCTTC.

The chain couples TRBV7-8 to TRBJ1-1, with 9 bases lining up with TRBD1. There are 16 residues in the CDR3. Germline loops: CDR1 SGHVS, CDR2 FQNEAQ. The V segment lost 4 bases and the J segment 3 bases; nucleotides outside the gene matches: 9. CDR3 nucleotides: TGTGCCAGCAGCTCCCCATCGGACAGGGGCGACACTGAAGCTTTCTTT. Translating it yields CASSSPSDRGDTEAFF.

The chain carries TRBV29-1 and TRBJ2-6; TRBD1 matches at 8 bases. This CDR3 has 16 amino acids. Trimming removed 7 bases from V and 0 bases from J; junction bases left unmatched: 8. Germline V gene data show CDR1 as SQVTM and CDR2 as ANQGSEA. The CDR3 nucleotides are TGCAGCGCGAGACAGGGGACCTCCTCTGGGGCCAACGTCCTGACTTTC. Translation gives CSARQGTSSGANVLTF.

V usage is TRBV2 and J usage is TRBJ2-4, with 11 bases identical to TRBD2. This CDR3 spans 16 amino acids. Germline assignment: CDR1 SNHLY and CDR2 FYNNEI. The trim removed 4 bases at V and 8 bases at J, leaving 10 bases unmatched. In DNA form, the CDR3 reads TGTGCCAGCAGTGCCGTAGCGGGAGGGCTAGGGGACATTCAGTACTTC. Protein sequence: CASSAVAGGLGDIQYF.

The chain couples TRBV30 to TRBJ1-2, with D uncertain. Germline CDR1 is GTSNPN and CDR2 is SVGIG (reference sequence). Deletions cut 1 base from V and 4 bases from J, with 13 bases between. The CDR3 consists of 14 residues. In nucleotides, the CDR3 is TGTGCCTGGAGTGGCTCGTCTCAGCTCTATGGCTACACCTTC. Amino acid sequence: CAWSGSSQLYGYTF.

The CDR3 spells CASSFGNPSRDTQYF. The CDR3 nucleotides are TGTGCCAGCAGTTTTGGTAACCCTTCGAGGGATACGCAGTATTTT. V gene TRBV27 combines with J gene TRBJ2-3; D gene unclear. Trimming removed 3 bases at V and 6 bases at J, with 16 bases between. The CDR3 is 15 residues long. Germline V gives CDR1 MNHEY, CDR2 SMNVEV (reference sequence).